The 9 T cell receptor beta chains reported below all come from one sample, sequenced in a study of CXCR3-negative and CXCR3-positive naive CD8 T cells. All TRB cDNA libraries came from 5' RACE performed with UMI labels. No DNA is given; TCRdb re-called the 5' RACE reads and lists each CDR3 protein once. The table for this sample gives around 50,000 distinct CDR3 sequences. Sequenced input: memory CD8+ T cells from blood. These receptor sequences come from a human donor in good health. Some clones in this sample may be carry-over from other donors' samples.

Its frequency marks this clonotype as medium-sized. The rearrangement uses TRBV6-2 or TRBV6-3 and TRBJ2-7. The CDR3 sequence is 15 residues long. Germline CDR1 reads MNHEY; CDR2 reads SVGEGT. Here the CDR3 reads CASSPRGTDLFGGYF.

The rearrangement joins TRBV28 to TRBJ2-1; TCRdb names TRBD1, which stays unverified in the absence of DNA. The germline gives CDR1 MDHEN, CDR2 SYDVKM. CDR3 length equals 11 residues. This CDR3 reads CASSPDRDVFF.

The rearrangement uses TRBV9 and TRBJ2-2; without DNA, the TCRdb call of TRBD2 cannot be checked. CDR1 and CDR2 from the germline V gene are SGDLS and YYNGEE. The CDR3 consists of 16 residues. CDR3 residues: CASSRGTSGVSGELFF.

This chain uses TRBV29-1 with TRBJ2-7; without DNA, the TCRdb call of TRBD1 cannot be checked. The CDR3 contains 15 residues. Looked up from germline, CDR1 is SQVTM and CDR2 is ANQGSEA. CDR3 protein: CSVEVGRQGSYEQYF.

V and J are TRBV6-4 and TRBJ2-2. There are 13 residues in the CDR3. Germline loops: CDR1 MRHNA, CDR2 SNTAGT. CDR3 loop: CASSQDPTGELFF.

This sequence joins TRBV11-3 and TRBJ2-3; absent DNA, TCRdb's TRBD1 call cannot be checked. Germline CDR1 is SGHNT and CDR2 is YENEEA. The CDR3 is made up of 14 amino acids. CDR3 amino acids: CASSPLPITDTQYF.

The CDR3: CSVDGVDGGGEWMEETQYF. This chain joins TRBV29-1 and TRBJ2-5; without DNA, the TCRdb call of TRBD2 cannot be checked. Germline loops: CDR1 SQVTM, CDR2 ANQGSEA. This CDR3 has 19 amino acids.

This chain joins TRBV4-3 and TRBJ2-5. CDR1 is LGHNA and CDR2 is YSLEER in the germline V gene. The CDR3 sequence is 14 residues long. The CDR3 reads CASSQESVRETQYF.

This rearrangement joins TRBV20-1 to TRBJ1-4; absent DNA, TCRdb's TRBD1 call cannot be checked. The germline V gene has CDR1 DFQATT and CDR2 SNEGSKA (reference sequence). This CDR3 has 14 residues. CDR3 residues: CSASVRGLGEKLFF.